The clone carrying this T cell receptor (beta chain) turned up a few times. The data stem from a study of blood T cells in healthy people across ages. The length of the CDR3 is 15 residues. J lost 4 bases, V lost 4 bases, and 7 bases had no gene match. Using a J-beta primer mix together with a sample-barcoded 5' primer, a second PCR was run for about 6 to 11 cycles. TCRdb reprocessed the 5' RACE reads via MiXCR and lists one record per CDR3 protein. In the table there are roughly 1,700,000 distinct CDR3 sequences, 28% of which are singletons. This sequence joins TRBV12-3 or TRBV12-4 and TRBJ1-2, with TRBD1 matching 9 bases. The TCR originated in a woman aged 30 to 39 in good health. Sequencing was done on a sample of blood. CDR3 sequence: CASSSGDRAVYGYTF. CDR3 nucleotides: TGTGCCAGCAGTTCCGGGGACAGGGCTGTCTATGGCTACACCTTC.